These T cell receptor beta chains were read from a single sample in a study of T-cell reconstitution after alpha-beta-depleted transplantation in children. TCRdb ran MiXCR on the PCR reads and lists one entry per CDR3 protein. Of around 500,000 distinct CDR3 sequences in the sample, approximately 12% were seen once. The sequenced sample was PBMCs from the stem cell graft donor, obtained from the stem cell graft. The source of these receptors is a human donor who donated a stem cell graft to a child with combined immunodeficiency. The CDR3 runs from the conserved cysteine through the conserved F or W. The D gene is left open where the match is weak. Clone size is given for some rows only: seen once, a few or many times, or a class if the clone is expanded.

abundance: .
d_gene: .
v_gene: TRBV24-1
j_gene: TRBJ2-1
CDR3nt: TGTGCCACCAGTGACCCTCCCTACAATGAGCAGTTCTTC
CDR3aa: CATSDPPYNEQFF

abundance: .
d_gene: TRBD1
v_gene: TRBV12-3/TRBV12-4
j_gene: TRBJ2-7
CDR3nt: TGTGCCAGCAGTCTTACCGTATGGGACAGCACGTACGAGCAGTACTTC
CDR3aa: CASSLTVWDSTYEQYF

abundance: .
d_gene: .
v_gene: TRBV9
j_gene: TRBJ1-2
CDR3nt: TGTGCCAGCAGCGTAGCCAGTGAAAACTATGGCTACACCTTC
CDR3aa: CASSVASENYGYTF

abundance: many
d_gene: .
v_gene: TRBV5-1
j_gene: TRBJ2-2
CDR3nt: TGCGCCAGCAGCTTGATAGGGGACACCGGGGAGCTGTTTTTT
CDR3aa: CASSLIGDTGELFF

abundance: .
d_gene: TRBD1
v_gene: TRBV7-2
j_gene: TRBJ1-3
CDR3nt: TGTGCCAGCAGCTATAACACAGGGGTGATCTCTGGAAACACCATATATTTT
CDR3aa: CASSYNTGVISGNTIYF

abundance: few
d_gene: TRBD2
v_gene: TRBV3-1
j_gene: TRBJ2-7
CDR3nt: TGTGCCAGCAGCCAAGAACTAGCGGGAGGGCGCGAGCAGTACTTC
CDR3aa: CASSQELAGGREQYF

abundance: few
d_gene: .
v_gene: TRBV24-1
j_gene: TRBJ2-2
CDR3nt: TGTGCCACCAGTGCTTCCGTACAGGGACGGACCGGGGAGCTGTTTTTT
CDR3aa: CATSASVQGRTGELFF

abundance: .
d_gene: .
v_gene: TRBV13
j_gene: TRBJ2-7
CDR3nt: TGTGCCAGCAGCTCCGCAGGGTCGGGGGAGCAGTACTTC
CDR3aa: CASSSAGSGEQYF

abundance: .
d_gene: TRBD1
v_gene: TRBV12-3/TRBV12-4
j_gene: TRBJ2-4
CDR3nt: TGTGCCAGCAGAGACCAGGGGGAGTGGGTCATTCAGTACTTC
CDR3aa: CASRDQGEWVIQYF

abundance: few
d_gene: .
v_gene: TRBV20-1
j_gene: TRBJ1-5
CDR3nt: TGCAGTGCTGGGGGGGCAGGCAATAGCAATCAGCCCCAGCATTTT
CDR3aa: CSAGGAGNSNQPQHF

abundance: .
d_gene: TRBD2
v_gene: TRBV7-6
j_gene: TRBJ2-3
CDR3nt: TGTGCCAGCAGCCCGCTAGCGGGGGGGCGTGCAGATACGCAGTATTTT
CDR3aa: CASSPLAGGRADTQYF

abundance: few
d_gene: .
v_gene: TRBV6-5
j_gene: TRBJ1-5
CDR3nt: TGTGCCAGCAGTTACTTTACAGGATCAAATCAGCCCCAGCATTTT
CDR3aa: CASSYFTGSNQPQHF

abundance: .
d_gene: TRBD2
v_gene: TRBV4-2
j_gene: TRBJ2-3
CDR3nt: TGTGCCAGCAGCCCAGGGGGGGTCGCTAGCGGGGGTCAGGATACGCAGTATTTT
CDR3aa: CASSPGGVASGGQDTQYF

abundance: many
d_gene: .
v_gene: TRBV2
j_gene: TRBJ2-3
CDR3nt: TGTGCCAGCAGTGAAGGGGGCGCCTCAACAGATACGCAGTATTTT
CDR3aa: CASSEGGASTDTQYF

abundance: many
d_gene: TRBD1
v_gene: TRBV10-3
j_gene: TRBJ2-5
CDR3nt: TGTGCCAGCCAACAGGGGGCCCTAGGCGAGACCCAGTACTTC
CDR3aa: CASQQGALGETQYF

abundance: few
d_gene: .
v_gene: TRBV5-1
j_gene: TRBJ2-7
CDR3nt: TGCGCCAGCCGCCGGGACGTTGGCTACGAGCAGTACTTC
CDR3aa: CASRRDVGYEQYF

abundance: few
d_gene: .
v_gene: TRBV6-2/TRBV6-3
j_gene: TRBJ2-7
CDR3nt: TGTGCCAGCAGTTACTTACTACTAGTCGGAAGGGACGAGCAGTACTTC
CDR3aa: CASSYLLLVGRDEQYF

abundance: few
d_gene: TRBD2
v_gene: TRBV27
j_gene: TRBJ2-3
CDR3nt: TGTGCCAGCAACATGAGACCGGGACTATTGACTAGCACAGATACGCAGTATTTT
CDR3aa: CASNMRPGLLTSTDTQYF

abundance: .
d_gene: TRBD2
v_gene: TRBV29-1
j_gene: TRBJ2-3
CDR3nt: TGCAGCGCGTCGGGGGGGCGCTCCCCTAGCACAGATACGCAGTATTTT
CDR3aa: CSASGGRSPSTDTQYF

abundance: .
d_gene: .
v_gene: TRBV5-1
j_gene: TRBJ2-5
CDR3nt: TGCGCCAGCAGCTTGGAGGGGAGACTGGGAGAGACCCAGTACTTC
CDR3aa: CASSLEGRLGETQYF

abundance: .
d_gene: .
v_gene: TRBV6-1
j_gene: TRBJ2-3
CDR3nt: TGTGCCAGCAGTGAGGAGGATACGCAGTATTTT
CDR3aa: CASSEEDTQYF

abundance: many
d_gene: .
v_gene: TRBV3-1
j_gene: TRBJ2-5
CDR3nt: TGTGCCAGCGGACCTCGGGGGGCACCGGGGGAGACCCAGTACTTC
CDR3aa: CASGPRGAPGETQYF

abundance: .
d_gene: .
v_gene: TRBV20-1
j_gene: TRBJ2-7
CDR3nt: TGCAGTGCTAGATCGACAGGAGGCCCTGGTCCCTACGAGCAGTACTTC
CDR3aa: CSARSTGGPGPYEQYF

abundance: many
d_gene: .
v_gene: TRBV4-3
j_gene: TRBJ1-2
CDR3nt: TGCGCCAGCAGCCCCAGTGGGAGGTCCTATGGCTACACCTTC
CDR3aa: CASSPSGRSYGYTF

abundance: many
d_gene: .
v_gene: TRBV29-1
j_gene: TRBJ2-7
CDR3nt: TGCAGCGTCGCCGGACCCGGGATCTCCTACGAGCAGTACTTC
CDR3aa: CSVAGPGISYEQYF

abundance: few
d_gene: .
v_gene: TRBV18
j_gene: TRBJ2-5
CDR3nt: TGTGCCAGCTCACCCGAAACGGGTAGACAAGAGACCCAGTACTTC
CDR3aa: CASSPETGRQETQYF

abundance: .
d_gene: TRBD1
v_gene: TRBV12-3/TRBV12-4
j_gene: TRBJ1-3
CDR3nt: TGTGCCAGCAGCCAAGGGACAGCTGGAAACACCATATATTTT
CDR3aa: CASSQGTAGNTIYF

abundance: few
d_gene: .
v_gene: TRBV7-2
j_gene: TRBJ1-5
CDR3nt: TGTGCCAGCAGCTTAGTAGACAGCAATCAGCCCCAGCATTTT
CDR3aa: CASSLVDSNQPQHF

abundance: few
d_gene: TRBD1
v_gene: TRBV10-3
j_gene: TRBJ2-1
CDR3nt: TGTGCCATCAGTGAGTACAGGGGGCGAACCTACAATGAGCAGTTCTTC
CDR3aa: CAISEYRGRTYNEQFF

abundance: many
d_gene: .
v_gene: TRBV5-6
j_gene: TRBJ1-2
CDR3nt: TGTGCCAGCAGCTTGTTAGACCCGCGCATTTATGGCTACACCTTC
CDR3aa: CASSLLDPRIYGYTF

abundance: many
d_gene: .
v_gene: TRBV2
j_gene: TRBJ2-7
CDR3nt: TGTGCCAGCAGTGATGACAGTTCCTACGAGCAGTACTTC
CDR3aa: CASSDDSSYEQYF

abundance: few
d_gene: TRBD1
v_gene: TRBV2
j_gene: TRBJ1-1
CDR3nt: TGTGCCAGCAGTGAACGTCAACAGGGGTACACTGAAGCTTTCTTT
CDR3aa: CASSERQQGYTEAFF

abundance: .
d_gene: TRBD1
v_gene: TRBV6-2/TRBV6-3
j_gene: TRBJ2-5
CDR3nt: TGTGCCAGCAGAAATTTCGACAGGGAAGGGTCCTTC
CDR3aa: CASRNFDREGSF

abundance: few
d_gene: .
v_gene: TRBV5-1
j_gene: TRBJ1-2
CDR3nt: TGCGCCAGCAGCTTGGAGAGGACTGTCTATGGCTACACCTTC
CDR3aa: CASSLERTVYGYTF

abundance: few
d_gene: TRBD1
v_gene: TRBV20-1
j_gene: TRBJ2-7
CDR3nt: TGCAGTGCTAGACAAGGACAGGGGAATACCTACGAGCAGTACTTC
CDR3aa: CSARQGQGNTYEQYF

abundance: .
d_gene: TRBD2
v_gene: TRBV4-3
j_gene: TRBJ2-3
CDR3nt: TGCGCCAGCAGCCAAGGGAGCGGGAGTTCGGATACGCAGTATTTT
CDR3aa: CASSQGSGSSDTQYF

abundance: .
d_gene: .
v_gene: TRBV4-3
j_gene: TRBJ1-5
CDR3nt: TGCGCCAGCAGCGACGGGAAGAGGGTCAATCAGCCCCAGCATTTT
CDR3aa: CASSDGKRVNQPQHF

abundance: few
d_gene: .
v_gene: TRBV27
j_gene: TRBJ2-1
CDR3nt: TGTGCCAGCAGCCCTCCAGCGCGAGGGGAGCAGTTCTTC
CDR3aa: CASSPPARGEQFF

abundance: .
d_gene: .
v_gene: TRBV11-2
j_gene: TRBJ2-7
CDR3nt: TGTGCCAGCAGCTTAGGTTTTAGCTCCTACGAGCAGTACTTC
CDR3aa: CASSLGFSSYEQYF

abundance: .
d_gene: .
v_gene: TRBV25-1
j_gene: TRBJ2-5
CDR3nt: TGTGCCAGCAGTGGCTTCGGGACTCCCACCCAGTACTTC
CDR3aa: CASSGFGTPTQYF

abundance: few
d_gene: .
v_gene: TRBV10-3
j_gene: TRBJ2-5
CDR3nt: TGTGCCATCAGTGAATCCGGAAGGCAAGAGACCCAGTACTTC
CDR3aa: CAISESGRQETQYF

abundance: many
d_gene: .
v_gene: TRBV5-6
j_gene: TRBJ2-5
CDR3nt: TGTGCCAGCAGCTTGCGACCCAGGGAGACCCAGTACTTC
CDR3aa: CASSLRPRETQYF

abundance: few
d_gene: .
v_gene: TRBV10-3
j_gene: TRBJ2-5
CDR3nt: TGTGCCATCAGCGAAACCGGGACCCAGTACTTC
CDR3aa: CAISETGTQYF

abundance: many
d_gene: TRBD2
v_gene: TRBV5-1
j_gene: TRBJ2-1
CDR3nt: TGCGCCAGCAGTCGTGTAGCGGGGGGTAACAATGAGCAGTTCTTC
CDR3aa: CASSRVAGGNNEQFF

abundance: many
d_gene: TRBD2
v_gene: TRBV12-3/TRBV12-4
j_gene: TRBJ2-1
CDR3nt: TGTGCCAGCAGCTGGGGGATAGGGACTAGCTACAATGAGCAGTTCTTC
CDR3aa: CASSWGIGTSYNEQFF

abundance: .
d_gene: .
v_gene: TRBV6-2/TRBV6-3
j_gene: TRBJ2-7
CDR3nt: TGTGCCAGCAGTTCCCCGGAAAGGGTGTATTACGAGCAGTACTTC
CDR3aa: CASSSPERVYYEQYF

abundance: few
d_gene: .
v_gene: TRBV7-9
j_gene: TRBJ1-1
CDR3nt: TGTGCCAGCAGCTCTTCGGGACTTGGAGCTTTCTTT
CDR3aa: CASSSSGLGAFF

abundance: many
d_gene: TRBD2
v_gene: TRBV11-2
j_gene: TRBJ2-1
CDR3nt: TGTGCCAGCAGCCGAGGACTAGCGGCCAGCTCCTACAATGAGCAGTTCTTC
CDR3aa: CASSRGLAASSYNEQFF